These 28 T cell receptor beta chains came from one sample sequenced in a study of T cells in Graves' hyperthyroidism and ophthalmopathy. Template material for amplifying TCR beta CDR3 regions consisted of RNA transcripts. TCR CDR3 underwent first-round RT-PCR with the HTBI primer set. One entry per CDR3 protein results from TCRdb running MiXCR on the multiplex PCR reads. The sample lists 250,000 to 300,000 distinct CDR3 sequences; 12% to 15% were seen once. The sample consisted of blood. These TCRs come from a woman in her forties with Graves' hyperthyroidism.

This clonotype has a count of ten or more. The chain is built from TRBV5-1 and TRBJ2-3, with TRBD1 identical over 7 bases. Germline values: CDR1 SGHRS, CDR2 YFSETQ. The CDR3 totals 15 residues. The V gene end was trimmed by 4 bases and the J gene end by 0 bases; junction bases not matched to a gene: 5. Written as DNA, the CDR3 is TGCGCCAGCAGCCAACAGACAGGGAGCACAGATACGCAGTATTTT. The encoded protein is CASSQQTGSTDTQYF.

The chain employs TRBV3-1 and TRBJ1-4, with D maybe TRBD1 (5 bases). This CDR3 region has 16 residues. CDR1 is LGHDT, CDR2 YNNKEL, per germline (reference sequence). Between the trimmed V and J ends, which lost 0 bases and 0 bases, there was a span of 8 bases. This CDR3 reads CASSQDLGATNEKLFF. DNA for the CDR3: TGTGCCAGCAGCCAAGATCTAGGGGCAACTAATGAAAAACTGTTTTTT.

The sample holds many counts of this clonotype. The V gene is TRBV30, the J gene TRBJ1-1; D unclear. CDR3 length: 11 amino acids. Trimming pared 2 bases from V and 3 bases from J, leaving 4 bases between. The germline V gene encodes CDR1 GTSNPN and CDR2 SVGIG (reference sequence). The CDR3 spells CAWSSDTEAFF. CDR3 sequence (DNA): TGTGCCTGGAGTTCGGACACTGAAGCTTTCTTT.

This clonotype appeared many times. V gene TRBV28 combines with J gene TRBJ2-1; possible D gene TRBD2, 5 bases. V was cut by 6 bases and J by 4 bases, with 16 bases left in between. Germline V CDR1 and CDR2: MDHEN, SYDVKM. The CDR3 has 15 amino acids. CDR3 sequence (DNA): TGTGCCAGCAGACTCCGGGGTAGCGCTTACAATGAGCAGTTCTTC. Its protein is CASRLRGSAYNEQFF.

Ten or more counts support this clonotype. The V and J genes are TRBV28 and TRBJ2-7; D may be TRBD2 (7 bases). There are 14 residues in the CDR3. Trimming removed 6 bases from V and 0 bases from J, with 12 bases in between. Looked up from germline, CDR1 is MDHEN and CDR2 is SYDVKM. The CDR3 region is CASRGGGVSYEQYF. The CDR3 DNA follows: TGTGCCAGCAGGGGGGGGGGCGTCTCCTACGAGCAGTACTTC.

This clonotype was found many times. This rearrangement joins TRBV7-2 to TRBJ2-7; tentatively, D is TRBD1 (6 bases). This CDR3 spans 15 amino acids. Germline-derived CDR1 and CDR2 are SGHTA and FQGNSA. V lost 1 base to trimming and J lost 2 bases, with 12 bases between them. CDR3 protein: CASSLGWGLPYEQYF. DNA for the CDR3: TGTGCCAGCAGCTTAGGATGGGGGCTTCCCTACGAGCAGTACTTC.

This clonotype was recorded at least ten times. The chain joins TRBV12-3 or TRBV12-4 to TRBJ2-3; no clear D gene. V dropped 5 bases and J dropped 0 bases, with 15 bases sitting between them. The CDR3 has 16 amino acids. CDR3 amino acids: CASSGLSEKSTDTQYF. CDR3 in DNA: TGTGCCAGCAGTGGTTTAAGCGAAAAGAGCACAGATACGCAGTATTTT.

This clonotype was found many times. The CDR3 protein is CAISVTTGTYEQYF. CDR3 coding DNA: TGTGCCATCAGTGTCACGACCGGGACCTACGAGCAGTACTTC. The V and J genes are TRBV10-3 and TRBJ2-7; the D gene is possibly TRBD2 (5 bases). V lost 4 bases to trimming and J lost 2 bases, with 12 bases between them. CDR1 and CDR2 (germline): ENHRY, SYGVKD. This CDR3 comprises 14 residues.

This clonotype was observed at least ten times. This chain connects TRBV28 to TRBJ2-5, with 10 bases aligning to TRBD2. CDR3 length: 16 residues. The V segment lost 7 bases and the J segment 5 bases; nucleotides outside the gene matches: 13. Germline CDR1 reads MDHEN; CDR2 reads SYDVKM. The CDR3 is CASTPGLAGEGETQYF. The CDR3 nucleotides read TGTGCCAGCACCCCGGGGCTAGCGGGAGAAGGGGAGACCCAGTACTTC.

The CDR3 loop reads CASSLSQGKNIQYF. Here the CDR3 DNA reads TGTGCCAGCAGCTTATCACAGGGTAAAAACATTCAGTACTTC. This chain links TRBV11-2 with TRBJ2-4, with D perhaps TRBD1 (6 bases). The CDR3 is made up of 14 amino acids. Germline V gene data show CDR1 as SGHAT and CDR2 as FQNNGV. V lost 2 bases, J lost 4 bases, and 9 bases lay in between.

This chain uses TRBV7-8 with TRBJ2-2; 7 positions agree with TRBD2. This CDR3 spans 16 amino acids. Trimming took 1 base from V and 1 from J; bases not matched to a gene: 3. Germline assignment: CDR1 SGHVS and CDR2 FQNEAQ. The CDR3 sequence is CASSLVASGNTGELFF. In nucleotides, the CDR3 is TGTGCCAGCAGCTTAGTGGCTAGCGGGAACACCGGGGAGCTGTTTTTT.

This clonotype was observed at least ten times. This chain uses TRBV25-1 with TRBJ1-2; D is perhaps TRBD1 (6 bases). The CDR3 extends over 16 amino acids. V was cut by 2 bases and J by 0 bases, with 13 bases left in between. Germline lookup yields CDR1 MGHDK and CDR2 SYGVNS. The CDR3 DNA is TGTGCCAGCAGTGAACCCGGACAGATTCCTAACTATGGCTACACCTTC. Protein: CASSEPGQIPNYGYTF.

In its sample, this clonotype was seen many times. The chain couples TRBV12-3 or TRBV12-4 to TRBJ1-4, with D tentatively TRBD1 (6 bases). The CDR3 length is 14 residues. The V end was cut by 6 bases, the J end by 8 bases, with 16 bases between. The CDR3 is CASSLRGAREKLFF. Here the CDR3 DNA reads TGTGCCAGCAGCCTGCGGGGGGCGAGGGAAAAACTGTTTTTT.

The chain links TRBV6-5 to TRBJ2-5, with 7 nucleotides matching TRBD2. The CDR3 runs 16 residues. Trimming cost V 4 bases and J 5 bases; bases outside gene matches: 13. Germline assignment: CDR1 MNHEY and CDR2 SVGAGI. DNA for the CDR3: TGTGCCAGCAGTTGGGGATCGGGGGAGGGCCTCGAGACCCAGTACTTC. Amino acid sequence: CASSWGSGEGLETQYF.

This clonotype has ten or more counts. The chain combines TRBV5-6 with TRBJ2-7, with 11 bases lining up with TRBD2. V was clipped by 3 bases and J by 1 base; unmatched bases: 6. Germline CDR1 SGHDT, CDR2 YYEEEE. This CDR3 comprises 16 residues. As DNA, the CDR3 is TGTGCCAGCAGCTACGGGACTAGCGGTAGGTCCTACGAGCAGTACTTC. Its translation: CASSYGTSGRSYEQYF.

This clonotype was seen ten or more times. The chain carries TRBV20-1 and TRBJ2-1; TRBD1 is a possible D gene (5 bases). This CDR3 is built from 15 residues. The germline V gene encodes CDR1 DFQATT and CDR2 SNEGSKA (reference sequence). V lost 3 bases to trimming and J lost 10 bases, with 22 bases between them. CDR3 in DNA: TGCAGTGCTAGTCCAGGCCGGACAAGCCCCCGCGAGCAGTTCTTC. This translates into CSASPGRTSPREQFF.

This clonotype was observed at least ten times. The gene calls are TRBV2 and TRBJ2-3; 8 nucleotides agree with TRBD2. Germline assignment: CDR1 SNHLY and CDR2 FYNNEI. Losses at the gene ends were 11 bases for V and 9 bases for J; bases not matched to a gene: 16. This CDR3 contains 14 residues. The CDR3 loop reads CALLAVAGKRTQYF. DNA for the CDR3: TGTGCCCTCCTAGCCGTAGCGGGAAAGCGCACGCAGTATTTT.

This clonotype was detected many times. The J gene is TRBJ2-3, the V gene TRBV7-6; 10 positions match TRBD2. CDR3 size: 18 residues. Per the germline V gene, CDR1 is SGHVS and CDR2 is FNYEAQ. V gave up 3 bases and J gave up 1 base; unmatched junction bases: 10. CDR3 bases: TGTGCCAGCAGCTTGAAACCTTTAGCGGGAGGCGGCACAGATACGCAGTATTTT. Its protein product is CASSLKPLAGGGTDTQYF.

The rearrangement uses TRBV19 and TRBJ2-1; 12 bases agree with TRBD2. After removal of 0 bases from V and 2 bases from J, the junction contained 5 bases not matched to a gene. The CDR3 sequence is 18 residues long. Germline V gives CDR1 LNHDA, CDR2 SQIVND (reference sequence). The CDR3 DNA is TGTGCCAGTAGTATAGATTTGAGACTAGCGGGGGCCTACAATGAGCAGTTCTTC. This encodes CASSIDLRLAGAYNEQFF.

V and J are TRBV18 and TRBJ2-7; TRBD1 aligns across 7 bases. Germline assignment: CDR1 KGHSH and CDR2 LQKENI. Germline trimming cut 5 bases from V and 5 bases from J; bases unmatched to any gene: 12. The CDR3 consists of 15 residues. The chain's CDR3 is CASSEGRQGSDEQYF. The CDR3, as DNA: TGTGCCAGCTCAGAGGGTAGACAGGGTTCCGACGAGCAGTACTTC. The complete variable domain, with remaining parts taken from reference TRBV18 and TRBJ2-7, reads NAGVMQNPRHLVRRRGQEARLRCSPMKGHSHVYWYRQLPEEGLKFMVYLQKENIIDESGMPKERFSAEFPKEGPSILRIQQVVRGDSAAYFCASSEGRQGSDEQYFGPGTRLTVT.

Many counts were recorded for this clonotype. CDR3 DNA: TGTGCCAGCAGCATACAGCGTCGCTACACCTTC. It yields the protein CASSIQRRYTF. This chain connects TRBV28 to TRBJ1-2; D gene uncertain. The CDR3 has 11 amino acids. Deletions cut 6 bases from V and 9 bases from J, with 11 bases between. CDR1 and CDR2 (germline): MDHEN, SYDVKM.

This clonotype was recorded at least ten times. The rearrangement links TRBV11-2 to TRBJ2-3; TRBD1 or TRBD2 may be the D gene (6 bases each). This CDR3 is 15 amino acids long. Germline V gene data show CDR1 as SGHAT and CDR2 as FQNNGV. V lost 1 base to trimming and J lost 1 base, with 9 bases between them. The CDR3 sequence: CASSLARGGTDTQYF. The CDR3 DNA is TGTGCCAGCAGCTTAGCAAGGGGGGGCACAGATACGCAGTATTTT.

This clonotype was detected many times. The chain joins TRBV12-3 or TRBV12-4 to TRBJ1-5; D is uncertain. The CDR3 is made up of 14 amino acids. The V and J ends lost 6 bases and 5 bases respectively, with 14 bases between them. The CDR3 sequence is CASSLGRDDQPQHF. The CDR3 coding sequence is TGTGCCAGCAGCCTGGGGAGGGATGATCAGCCCCAGCATTTT.

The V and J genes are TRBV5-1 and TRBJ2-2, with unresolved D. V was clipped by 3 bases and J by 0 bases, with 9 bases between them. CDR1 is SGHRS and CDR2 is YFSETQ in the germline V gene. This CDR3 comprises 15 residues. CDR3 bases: TGCGCCAGCAGCTCGCAGTCATCGAACACCGGGGAGCTGTTTTTT. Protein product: CASSSQSSNTGELFF.

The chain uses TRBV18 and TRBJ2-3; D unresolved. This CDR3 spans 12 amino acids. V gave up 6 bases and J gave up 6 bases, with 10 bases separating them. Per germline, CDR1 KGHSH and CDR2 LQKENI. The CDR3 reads CASSSRSDTQYF. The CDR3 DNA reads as TGTGCCAGCTCCTCCAGGAGTGATACGCAGTATTTT.

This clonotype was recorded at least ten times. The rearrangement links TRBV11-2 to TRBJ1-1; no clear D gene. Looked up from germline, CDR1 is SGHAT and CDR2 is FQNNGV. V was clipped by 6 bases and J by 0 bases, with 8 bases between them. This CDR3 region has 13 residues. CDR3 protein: CASRRSLNTEAFF. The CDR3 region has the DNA TGTGCCAGCAGGCGCAGCTTGAACACTGAAGCTTTCTTT. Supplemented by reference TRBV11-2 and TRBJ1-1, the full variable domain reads EAGVAQSPRYKIIEKRQSVAFWCNPISGHATLYWYQQILGQGPKLLIQFQNNGVVDDSQLPKDRFSAERLKGVDSTLKIQPAKLEDSAVYLCASRRSLNTEAFFGQGTRLTVV.

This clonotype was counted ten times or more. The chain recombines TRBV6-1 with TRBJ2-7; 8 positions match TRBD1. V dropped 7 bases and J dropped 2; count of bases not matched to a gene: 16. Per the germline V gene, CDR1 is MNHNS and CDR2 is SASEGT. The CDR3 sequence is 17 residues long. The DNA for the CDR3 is TGTGCCAGCACGCGTATTCAGGGGGCGGTTGGGGCCTACGAGCAGTACTTC. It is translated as CASTRIQGAVGAYEQYF.

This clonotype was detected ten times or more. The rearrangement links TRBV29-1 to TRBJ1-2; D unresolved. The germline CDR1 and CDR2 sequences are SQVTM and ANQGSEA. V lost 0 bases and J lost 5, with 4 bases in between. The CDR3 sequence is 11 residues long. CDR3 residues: CSVEDTYGYTF. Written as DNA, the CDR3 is TGCAGCGTTGAAGACACGTATGGCTACACCTTC.